The rows below give T cell receptor beta chains drawn from one sample of a study of T-cell reconstitution after alpha-beta-depleted transplantation in children. TCRdb passed the PCR reads through MiXCR, listing each CDR3 protein once. The sample holds 700,000 to 950,000 distinct CDR3 sequences; under 20% are singletons and the top ten take roughly 5%. The source material was PBMCs, mostly from graft donor cells, sampled 360 days after TCRalphabeta/CD19-depleted stem cell transplant. These receptors all come from a male patient aged 10-17 years who had a stem cell transplant for acute lymphoblastic leukemia, so the T cells may come from the graft donor. Both conserved end residues are trimmed from each CDR3.

TRBV9,ASSVDWDRGYGYT
TRBV9,ASSASIEETQY
TRBV4-1,ASSQDSGLAGVAREQY
TRBV29-1,SVTRGNYGYT
TRBV10-3,AISEASGRSDEQF
TRBV27,ASSLAGAFLLQPLH
TRBV12-3/TRBV12-4,ASSFQLGAGELF
TRBV5-1,ASSSLGAADTGELF
TRBV7-6,ASSSFGTGYEQY
TRBV7-9,ASSGTVYNSPLH
TRBV10-3,AISEPIQGGGKRNEQF
TRBV5-1,ASSGGQGYSEQY
TRBV4-1,ASSQVLPVGETQY
TRBV5-1,ASSLAVSGIYEQY
TRBV7-2,ASSPRQGLAYEQY
TRBV29-1,SVVGLATRTPDPPHEQY
TRBV7-6,ASSSAGQGAAYEQY
TRBV5-1,ASSLLSDQPQH
TRBV28,ASSRTGIIGNTEAF
TRBV7-8,ASTLPTSGYTDTQY
TRBV7-8,ASSWGLAGLYYEQY
TRBV7-9,ASSLWDGEQF
TRBV5-1,ASSLIYRDEQY
TRBV3-1,ASSPKGNKQF
TRBV20-1,SARAGGHGTGELF
TRBV7-3,ASSLGTSGATYEQY
TRBV3-1,ASSRMGPEGKNIQY